These 10 T cell receptor beta chains share one sample of origin, sequenced in a study of cytomegalovirus exposure and HLA in healthy donors. Primers: 60 Vbeta forward and 13 Jbeta reverse. Clones were sequenced by immunoSEQ multiplex PCR, and TCRdb holds only the in-frame ones, with some missing. Seen here are 150,000 to 200,000 clones, about 86% observed once, and the top ten hold around 2%. Sequences were obtained from PBMCs. The receptors originated from a woman aged 18-35 years in good health and CMV-seropositive.

This clone was counted once. The gene calls are TRBV2 and TRBJ1-1; weak D call: TRBD1 (5 bases). The V gene's germline CDR1 is SNHLY and CDR2 FYNNEI. The CDR3 runs 15 residues. Trimming took off 2 bases at V and 1 base at J, with 11 bases between the two ends. The CDR3 bases are TGTGCCAGCAGTGAAATCAGGGAGGGGAACACTGAAGCTTTCTTT. Its translation: CASSEIREGNTEAFF.

This chain connects TRBV7-2 to TRBJ1-4; no clear D. This CDR3 is 12 amino acids long. Per the germline V gene, CDR1 is SGHTA and CDR2 is FQGNSA. V gave up 4 bases and J gave up 7 bases, with 7 bases separating them. CDR3 loop: CASSSYPEKLFF. The CDR3 nucleotides are TGTGCCAGCAGCTCCTACCCTGAAAAACTGTTTTTT.

This clone has a single count. The chain employs TRBV25-1 and TRBJ2-3; the D is unclear. The germline V gene encodes CDR1 MGHDK and CDR2 SYGVNS. V lost 6 bases and J 0 bases, leaving 13 bases between the germline ends. The CDR3 extends over 15 amino acids. The CDR3 region is CASSRLTTSTDTQYF. The CDR3 region has the DNA TGTGCCAGCAGCCGGCTGACAACTAGCACAGATACGCAGTATTTT.

The rearrangement links TRBV19 to TRBJ1-1; weak D call: TRBD1 (5 bases). The CDR3 runs to 14 residues. Per germline, CDR1 LNHDA and CDR2 SQIVND (reference sequence). Between the trimmed V and J ends, which lost 5 bases and 0 bases, there was a span of 10 bases. The CDR3 sequence is CASSLSGMNTEAFF. CDR3 in DNA: TGTGCCAGTAGTCTATCAGGGATGAACACTGAAGCTTTCTTT.

This clone was counted between two and nine times. This chain uses TRBV4-3 with TRBJ2-1; a possible D gene is TRBD2 (6 bases). Trimming removed 4 bases at V and 3 bases at J, with 10 bases between. The CDR3 spans 14 residues. The germline V gene has CDR1 LGHNA and CDR2 YSLEER. CDR3 nucleotides: TGCGCCAGCAGCCCTGAGGACTACTACAATGAGCAGTTCTTC. It is translated as CASSPEDYYNEQFF.

This clone occurred a few times. V gene TRBV10-1 combines with J gene TRBJ2-1; possibly TRBD2 for D (6 bases). Germline CDR1 reads WNHNN; CDR2 reads SYGVQD (reference sequence). V was shortened by 5 bases and J by 0 bases, with 8 bases between the two germline ends. This CDR3 is built from 14 residues. The CDR3 nucleotides are TGCGCCAGCAGTCTTAGCGGCTCCTACAATGAGCAGTTCTTC. As protein: CASSLSGSYNEQFF.

V gene TRBV4-1 combines with J gene TRBJ2-3; 7 nucleotides agree with TRBD2. V dropped 6 bases and J dropped 2; count of bases not matched to a gene: 8. This CDR3 is 15 amino acids long. Looked up from germline, CDR1 is MGHRA and CDR2 is YSYEKL. This CDR3 reads CASSYSRENTDTQYF. The DNA of the CDR3 is TGCGCCAGCAGTTATTCGCGGGAGAACACAGATACGCAGTATTTT.

Concerning this clone itself: The same CDR3 arises from other DNA sequences in this sample as well. The chain links TRBV19 to TRBJ1-5; D is unresolved. CDR3 length: 14 amino acids. Germline V gives CDR1 LNHDA, CDR2 SQIVND (reference sequence). V lost 3 bases and J 4 bases, leaving 10 bases between the germline ends. Here the CDR3 reads CASSIRGSNQPQHF. The CDR3 DNA is TGTGCCAGTAGTATTCGGGGATCGAATCAGCCCCAGCATTTT.

J is TRBJ1-1 and V is TRBV4-2, with D perhaps TRBD1 (6 bases). The CDR3 consists of 15 residues. Trimming removed 0 bases at V and 4 bases at J, with 12 bases between. Germline CDR1 LGHNA, CDR2 YNFKEQ. This CDR3 reads CASSQEGGLGTEAFF. DNA for the CDR3: TGTGCCAGCAGCCAAGAGGGGGGGCTCGGCACTGAAGCTTTCTTT.

The chain has TRBV2 and TRBJ2-2; 10 nucleotides agree with TRBD1. Trimming took 6 bases from V and 4 from J; bases not matched to a gene: 2. The CDR3 spans 14 residues. Germline lookup yields CDR1 SNHLY and CDR2 FYNNEI. Here the CDR3 DNA reads TGTGCCAGCAGGGGACAGGGGACCACCGGGGAGCTGTTTTTT. It yields the protein CASRGQGTTGELFF.